The sequence of this T cell receptor beta chain was determined in a study of memory CD4+ T cells and cytomegalovirus serostatus. Some clones are missing from TCRdb's copy, which holds only in-frame ones; the method was immunoSEQ multiplex PCR. Of roughly 49,000 clones listed, 82% are singletons. Germline CDR1 is MNHNY and CDR2 is SVGAGI (reference sequence). V was shortened by 6 bases and J by 8 bases, with 13 bases between the two germline ends. This CDR3 is 12 amino acids long. Single viable CD3+CD4+CD8-CD45RO+ cells were sorted as the memory CD4+ T cells. J is TRBJ1-1 and V is TRBV6-6; weak D call: TRBD1 (6 bases). The specimen was memory CD4+ T cells from blood. The TCR comes from an adult in good health and CMV-seronegative. The CDR3, as DNA: TGTGCCAGCAGCGGGGGGCGGGGAGAAGCTTTCTTT. It is translated as CASSGGRGEAFF.